This T cell receptor (beta chain) comes out of a study of cytomegalovirus exposure and HLA in healthy donors. From germline, CDR1 is MDHEN and CDR2 SYDVKM. The CDR3 sequence is 14 residues long. V lost 6 bases and J lost 5, with 16 bases in between. Findings of the study overall: Highly shared sequence variants in one cluster were likely a sequencing artifact.

The study ran its PCR with 60 Vbeta and 13 Jbeta primers. Sequencing used immunoSEQ multiplex PCR; TCRdb keeps in-frame clones, though not all of them. The sample lists 95,000 to 150,000 clones, roughly 80% occurring once. This clone was picked up a small number of times. The antigen is undetermined. The V gene is TRBV28, the J gene TRBJ1-2; D call uncertain. This sequence was found in a man between 50 and 59 years old in good health and CMV-seronegative. Sequencing was carried out using PBMCs. The CDR3 loop reads CASRYGEQVYGYTF. The DNA of the CDR3 is TGTGCCAGCAGGTACGGGGAGCAAGTTTATGGCTACACCTTC.